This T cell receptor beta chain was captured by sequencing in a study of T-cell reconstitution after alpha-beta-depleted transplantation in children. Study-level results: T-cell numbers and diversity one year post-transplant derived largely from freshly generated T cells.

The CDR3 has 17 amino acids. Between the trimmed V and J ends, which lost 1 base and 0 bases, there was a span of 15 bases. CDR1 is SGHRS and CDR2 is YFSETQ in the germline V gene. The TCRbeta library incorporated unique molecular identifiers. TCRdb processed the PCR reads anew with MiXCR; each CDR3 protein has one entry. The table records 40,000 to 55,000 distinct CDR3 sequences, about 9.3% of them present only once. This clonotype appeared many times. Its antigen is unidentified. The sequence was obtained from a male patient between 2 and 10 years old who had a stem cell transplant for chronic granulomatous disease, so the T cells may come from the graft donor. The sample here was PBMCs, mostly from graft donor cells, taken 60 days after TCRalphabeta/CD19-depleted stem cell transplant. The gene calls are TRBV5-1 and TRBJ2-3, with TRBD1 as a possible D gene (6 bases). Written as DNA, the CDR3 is TGCGCCAGCAGCTTGACAGGGTCGGCGCCTAGCACAGATACGCAGTATTTT. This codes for CASSLTGSAPSTDTQYF.